The 14 T cell receptor beta chains listed next were all sequenced from one sample in a study of blood T cell repertoires in COVID-19. Measured with immunoSEQ multiplex PCR; TCRdb has only the in-frame clones, and not every one. This table holds some 50,000 clones, more than 75% found once. What was sequenced was peripheral blood. The source of these receptors is a human donor in a cohort sampled during active COVID-19.

The rearrangement uses TRBV7-9 and TRBJ2-7; D is unclear. CDR3 size: 12 residues. Germline loops: CDR1 SEHNR, CDR2 FQNEAQ (reference sequence). With 3 bases removed from V and 5 bases from J, the gap between germline ends came to 8 bases. The CDR3 reads CASSFSINEQYF. CDR3 coding DNA: TGTGCCAGCAGCTTTAGCATCAACGAGCAGTACTTC.

This chain uses TRBV5-4 with TRBJ2-2; TRBD1 matches at 9 bases. The CDR3 covers 16 residues. In germline, CDR1 is SGHNT, CDR2 YYREEE (reference sequence). The V segment lost 4 bases and the J segment 4 bases; nucleotides outside the gene matches: 8. The CDR3 sequence: CASSHRTGALTGELFF. CDR3 DNA: TGTGCCAGCAGCCACCGGACAGGGGCTCTCACCGGGGAGCTGTTTTTT.

J is TRBJ1-1 and V is TRBV18; 9 bases align to TRBD1. Germline CDR1 reads KGHSH; CDR2 reads LQKENI. This CDR3 has 16 amino acids. V lost 0 bases and J lost 9; bases outside the gene matches: 11. The CDR3: CASSPPEDRGGGKAFF. The CDR3 nucleotides are TGTGCCAGCTCACCACCGGAGGACAGGGGTGGTGGAAAAGCTTTCTTT.

The rearrangement uses TRBV2 and TRBJ2-5, with 8 nucleotides matching TRBD2. The CDR3 length is 15 residues. V gave up 7 bases and J gave up 9 bases; unmatched junction bases: 16. Germline values: CDR1 SNHLY, CDR2 FYNNEI. DNA of the CDR3: TGTGCCAGCATTCCCTCGACCGACGGGGGGGTGGCCCAGTACTTC. Translation gives CASIPSTDGGVAQYF.

The rearrangement joins TRBV3-1 (or the pseudogene TRBV3-2) to TRBJ1-4; D is ambiguous. Trimming took off 5 bases at V and 10 bases at J, with 11 bases between the two ends. In germline, CDR1 is LGHDT, CDR2 YNNKEL (reference sequence). CDR3 size: 12 residues. CDR3 residues: CASSNGERKLFF. The DNA of the CDR3 is TGTGCCAGCAGCAATGGGGAGCGAAAACTGTTTTTT.

The rearrangement uses TRBV5-1 and TRBJ2-1, with 12 bases identical to TRBD2. Per germline, CDR1 SGHRS and CDR2 YFSETQ. Unmatched junction bases numbered 5, after V lost 4 bases and J lost 0 bases. The CDR3 covers 17 residues. As DNA, the CDR3 is TGCGCCAGCAGCCCGGGACTAGCGGGTGTCTCCTACAATGAGCAGTTCTTC. This codes for CASSPGLAGVSYNEQFF.

This clone was recorded once. The V and J genes are TRBV5-1 and TRBJ2-7; D is undetermined. The CDR3 is 13 residues long. Germline V gene lookup returns CDR1 SGHRS and CDR2 YFSETQ. The ends were cut back, 3 bases at V and 2 bases at J, with 9 bases in the middle. The CDR3 here is CASSYTVTYEQYF. CDR3 in DNA: TGCGCCAGCAGCTACACAGTCACCTACGAGCAGTACTTC. The entire variable domain, with the rest obtained from reference TRBV5-1 and TRBJ2-7, is as follows: KAGVTQTPRYLIKTRGQQVTLSCSPISGHRSVSWYQQTPGQGLQFLFEYFSETQRNKGNFPGRFSGRQFSNSRSEMNVSTLELGDSALYLCASSYTVTYEQYFGPGTRLTVT.

The chain carries TRBV9 and TRBJ1-3; 7 bases are a match to TRBD1. The junction had 10 bases not matched to a gene; V was cut back by 4 bases and J by 3 bases. Germline loops: CDR1 SGDLS, CDR2 YYNGEE. This CDR3 contains 16 residues. The CDR3 DNA sequence: TGTGCCAGCAGCCCGGGGTGGGGGGACAGTGGAAACACCATATATTTT. This sequence encodes CASSPGWGDSGNTIYF.

The CDR3 region is CASSRVGGSYNEQFF. In nucleotides, the CDR3 is TGTGCCAGCAGTCGGGTGGGGGGATCCTACAATGAGCAGTTCTTC. The chain is built from TRBV7-2 and TRBJ2-1; D perhaps matches TRBD2 (6 bases). This CDR3 has 15 residues. Per the germline V gene, CDR1 is SGHTA and CDR2 is FQGNSA. V dropped 6 bases and J dropped 1 base, with 13 bases sitting between them.

This chain links TRBV28 with TRBJ2-1; TRBD2 might be the D (5 bases). Per germline, CDR1 MDHEN and CDR2 SYDVKM. Trimming removed 6 bases at V and 10 bases at J, with 19 bases between. There are 14 residues in the CDR3. CDR3 DNA: TGTGCCAGCAGCCCACATTCCGGGAAGAACGAGCAGTTCTTC. Its translation: CASSPHSGKNEQFF.

The J gene is TRBJ1-5, the V gene TRBV18; 8 positions agree with TRBD1. V was pared by 4 bases and J by 0 bases, with 11 bases of the junction left unmatched. In germline, CDR1 is KGHSH, CDR2 LQKENI. This CDR3 is 18 amino acids long. The CDR3 loop is CASSRSGTGKNSNQPQHF. In DNA form, the CDR3 reads TGTGCCAGCTCACGATCCGGGACAGGCAAGAATAGCAATCAGCCCCAGCATTTT. Full variable domain (missing parts from reference TRBV18 and TRBJ1-5): NAGVMQNPRHLVRRRGQEARLRCSPMKGHSHVYWYRQLPEEGLKFMVYLQKENIIDESGMPKERFSAEFPKEGPSILRIQQVVRGDSAAYFCASSRSGTGKNSNQPQHFGDGTRLSIL.

V is TRBV7-3 and J is TRBJ1-1, with D possibly matching TRBD1 (5 bases). V was cut by 4 bases and J by 1 base, with 7 bases left in between. CDR3 length: 13 residues. Germline values: CDR1 SGHTA, CDR2 FQGTGA. The CDR3 sequence: CASSSQGNTEAFF. In DNA, the CDR3 is TGTGCCAGCAGCTCGCAGGGGAACACTGAAGCTTTCTTT.

The rearrangement uses TRBV6-5 and TRBJ2-3; D is possibly TRBD2 (6 bases). The germline V gene has CDR1 MNHEY and CDR2 SVGAGI. Deletions cut 7 bases from V and 0 bases from J, with 8 bases between. The CDR3 consists of 13 residues. The CDR3, as DNA: TGTGCCAGCACGAGCGGGAGCACAGATACGCAGTATTTT. The encoded protein is CASTSGSTDTQYF.

The CDR3 region has the DNA TGTGCCAGCAGACTAGCGGGGGTCAATGAGCAGTTCTTC. The encoded protein is CASRLAGVNEQFF. The chain links TRBV7-8 to TRBJ2-1; TRBD2 matches 11 bases. There are 13 residues in the CDR3. Germline-derived CDR1 and CDR2 are SGHVS and FQNEAQ. The V and J ends lost 6 bases and 6 bases, in that order; junction bases with no gene match: 1.